This TCR beta chain was observed in a study of cytomegalovirus exposure and HLA in healthy donors. General study findings and limits: The study recorded fewer than 200 TCR beta chains that were cytomegalovirus-associated. TCR beta V- and J-gene trimming, according to a later analysis, was linked to a missense DCLRE1C variant. About 87% or about 30% of the time was how often most TCR beta V segments were productive, according to an earlier analysis. Roughly even sequencing depth across donors was the assumption behind the presence/absence analyses.

This clone was observed once. The target antigen is unknown. Researchers ran the PCR with 60 Vbeta and 13 Jbeta primers. Method: immunoSEQ multiplex PCR; TCRdb's copy keeps in-frame clones and lacks some. Of approximately 150,000 clones listed, 79% are singletons. Sequenced sample: PBMCs. The sequence was obtained from a man in his forties or fifties in good health and CMV-seronegative.

The CDR3 protein is CASSTRLASRTGELFF. In nucleotides, the CDR3 is TGTGCCAGCAGCACCCGACTTGCCTCGCGCACCGGGGAGCTGTTTTTT. The J gene is TRBJ2-2, the V gene TRBV9; no definite D call. The CDR3 covers 16 residues. The germline gives CDR1 SGDLS, CDR2 YYNGEE. V dropped 4 bases and J dropped 4 bases, with 17 bases sitting between them.